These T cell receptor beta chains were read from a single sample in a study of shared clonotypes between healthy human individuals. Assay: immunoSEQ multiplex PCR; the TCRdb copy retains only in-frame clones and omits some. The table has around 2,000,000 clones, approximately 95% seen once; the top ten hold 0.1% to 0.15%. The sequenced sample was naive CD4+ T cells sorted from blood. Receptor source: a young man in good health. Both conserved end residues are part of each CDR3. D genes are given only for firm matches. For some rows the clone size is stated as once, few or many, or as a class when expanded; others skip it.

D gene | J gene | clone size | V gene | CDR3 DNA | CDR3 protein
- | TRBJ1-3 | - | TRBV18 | TGTGCCAGCTCACCAGCCGAGGGGTACAGCTCTGGAAACACCATATATTTT | CASSPAEGYSSGNTIYF
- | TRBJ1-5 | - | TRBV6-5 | TGTGCCAGCAGTACCACCTTTCAGGGACCCCAGCATTTT | CASSTTFQGPQHF
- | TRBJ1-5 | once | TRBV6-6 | TGTGCCAGCAGCTATGGGAATCAGCCCCAGCATTTT | CASSYGNQPQHF
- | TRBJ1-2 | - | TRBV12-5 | TGTGCTAGTGGTTCCACGGACAGTCCCTATGGTGACTACACCTTC | CASGSTDSPYGDYTF
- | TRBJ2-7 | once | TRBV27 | TGTGCCAGCAGTTTTGGACTGCCGAGGTACGAGCAGTACTTC | CASSFGLPRYEQYF
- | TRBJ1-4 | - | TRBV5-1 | TGCGCCAGCAGCTTGTCTGGGGCTAATGAAAAACTGTTTTTT | CASSLSGANEKLFF
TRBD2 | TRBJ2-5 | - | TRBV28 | TGTGCCAGCAGGGGGACTAGCGGGGGCTGGGAGACCCAGTACTTC | CASRGTSGGWETQYF
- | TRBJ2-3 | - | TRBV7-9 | TGTGCCAGCAGCTTCCGGGGCACAGATACGCAGTATTTT | CASSFRGTDTQYF
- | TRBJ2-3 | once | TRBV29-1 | TGCAGCGTTAATCAGCGCCTCACAGATACGCAGTATTTT | CSVNQRLTDTQYF
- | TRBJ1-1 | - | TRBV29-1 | TGCAGCGTTGAAGACTTCCCTGAAGCTTTCTTT | CSVEDFPEAFF
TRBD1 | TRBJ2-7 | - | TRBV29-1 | TGCAGCGCCGGACAGGGGGCGCATTACGAGCAGTACTTC | CSAGQGAHYEQYF
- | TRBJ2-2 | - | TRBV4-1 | TGCGCCAGCAGCCAAGATAACGGCAGGACGAACACCGGGGAGCTGTTTTTT | CASSQDNGRTNTGELFF
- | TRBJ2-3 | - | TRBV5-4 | TGTGCCAGCAGCTTGATATCCGGCGGGAGCACAGATACGCAGTATTTT | CASSLISGGSTDTQYF
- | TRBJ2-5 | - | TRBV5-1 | TGCGCCAGCAGAGGGAACTATCAGACCCAGTACTTC | CASRGNYQTQYF
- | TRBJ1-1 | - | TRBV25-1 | TGTGCCAGCAGTGAGGGTAGGTTGAACACTGAAGCTTTCTTT | CASSEGRLNTEAFF
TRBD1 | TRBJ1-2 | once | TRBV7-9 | TGTGCCAGCAGCTTAGTCGGGACAGGGATGGCGAGAGGCTACACCTTC | CASSLVGTGMARGYTF
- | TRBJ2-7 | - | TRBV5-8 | TGTGCCAGCAGCACCCGAAGGGTCTCCTACGAGCAGTACTTC | CASSTRRVSYEQYF
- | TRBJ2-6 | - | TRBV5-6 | TGTGCCAGCAGCTCCGGACAGCTCTCTGGGGCCAACGTCCTGACTTTC | CASSSGQLSGANVLTF
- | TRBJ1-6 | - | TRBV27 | TGTGCCAGCAGTCTCCGGGGGGATAATTCACCCCTCCACTTT | CASSLRGDNSPLHF
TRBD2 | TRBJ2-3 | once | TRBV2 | TGTGCCAGCAATATAGCGGGAGAAGATACGCAGTATTTT | CASNIAGEDTQYF
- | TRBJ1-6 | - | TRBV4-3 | TGCGCCAGCAGCCAAGAAGGGGTAGATAATTCACCCCTCCACTTT | CASSQEGVDNSPLHF
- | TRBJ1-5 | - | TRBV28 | TGTGCCAGCAGCTCCGACAGATATAGCAATCAGCCCCAGCATTTT | CASSSDRYSNQPQHF